Listed here is a single T cell receptor beta chain. The antigen remains unidentified. Clones were sequenced by immunoSEQ multiplex PCR, and TCRdb holds only the in-frame ones, with some missing. The sample lists around 94,000 clones; approximately 86% were seen once. Trimming removed 6 bases from V and 4 bases from J; junction bases left unmatched: 7. The CDR3 consists of 15 residues. Germline CDR1 and CDR2: SNHLY and FYNNEI. These data are taken from a study of radiation and T cells in renal cell carcinoma. Study findings and constraints: Pretreatment tumor biopsies were lacking, so baseline clonotypes are unknown. In blood, top tumor clones expanded by 2 weeks, shrinking by 4.

Specified time point: blood 4 weeks post-SBRT, at nephrectomy. Treatment of the sample: 15 Gy SBRT to primary tumor, nephrectomy 4 weeks later. Nephrectomy followed 15 Gy stereotactic body radiation by 4 weeks. Radiation-treated patients gave blood at baseline, week 2 and week 4. The material sequenced was blood, taken from a patient whose treatment included radiotherapy and nephrectomy. This sequence was found in a man in his fifties with renal cell carcinoma. The chain links TRBV2 to TRBJ2-1; 9 bases match TRBD2. This CDR3 reads CASRAGTSLYNEQFF. CDR3 DNA sequence: TGTGCCAGCAGGGCCGGGACTAGCCTTTACAATGAGCAGTTCTTC.